The 13 T cell receptor beta chains reported below all come from one sample, sequenced in a study of memory CD4+ T cells and cytomegalovirus serostatus. Generated by immunoSEQ multiplex PCR, the TCRdb table keeps only in-frame clones and is missing some. This table holds just over 45,000 clones, under 85% found once. The sort gate was single viable CD3+CD4+CD8-CD45RO+ cells for memory CD4+ T cells. Sequencing was done on a sample of memory CD4+ T cells from blood. Receptor source: an adult in good health and CMV-seronegative.

This chain connects TRBV4-2 to TRBJ2-3, with 8 bases fitting TRBD1. After removal of 4 bases from V and 2 bases from J, the junction contained 8 bases not matched to a gene. The germline V gene encodes CDR1 LGHNA and CDR2 YNFKEQ. The CDR3 is 16 amino acids. In DNA, the CDR3 is TGTGCCAGCAGCCGGGGGTCAGGGGGCCTCACAGATACGCAGTATTTT. Protein: CASSRGSGGLTDTQYF.

The chain is built from TRBV29-1 and TRBJ2-3; 7 nucleotides align to TRBD2. Germline loops: CDR1 SQVTM, CDR2 ANQGSEA. This CDR3 is built from 13 residues. V shed 6 bases and J 3 bases; nucleotides not matched to a gene: 6. The CDR3 bases are TGCAGCGTCCTGGGGGGGGGTACAGATACGCAGTATTTT. This translates into CSVLGGGTDTQYF.

This clone has just one count. CDR3 in amino acids: CASGLSQTGMDTQYF. In DNA form, the CDR3 reads TGTGCTAGTGGTTTGTCCCAAACAGGGATGGATACGCAGTATTTT. This sequence joins TRBV12-5 and TRBJ2-3, with a tentative D call TRBD1 (6 bases). Germline values: CDR1 LGHNT, CDR2 FRNRAP. The V gene lost 2 bases and the J gene lost 6 bases, with 15 bases spanning the gap. The CDR3 extends over 15 amino acids.

This clone has a single count. The chain links TRBV9 to TRBJ2-1; D ambiguous. There are 13 residues in the CDR3. Trimming left V 4 bases short and J 4 bases short, with 9 bases between. The germline V gene has CDR1 SGDLS and CDR2 YYNGEE. As DNA, the CDR3 is TGTGCCAGCAGCCCTACGGATTACAATGAGCAGTTCTTC. It specifies CASSPTDYNEQFF.

This sequence joins TRBV29-1 and TRBJ2-7, with D possibly TRBD2 on 6 matching bases. V shed 4 bases and J shed 5 bases, with 15 bases lying between them. The CDR3 is made up of 13 amino acids. CDR1 and CDR2 (germline): SQVTM, ANQGSEA. The CDR3 loop is CSVGFAGSNEQYF. DNA of the CDR3: TGCAGCGTTGGATTCGCGGGGAGTAACGAGCAGTACTTC.

This clone was counted only a few times. The chain couples TRBV7-9 to TRBJ2-3; tentatively, D is TRBD2 (5 bases). The CDR3 has 18 amino acids. Trimming shortened V by 4 bases and J by 3 bases, and 23 bases separated the two germline ends. CDR1 and CDR2 from the germline V gene are SEHNR and FQNEAQ (reference sequence). In DNA form, the CDR3 reads TGTGCCAGCAGCTCCGAAACCAGAGCCCGGGGAAGAACAGATACGCAGTATTTT. Protein product: CASSSETRARGRTDTQYF.

The chain uses TRBV19 and TRBJ1-6; D may be TRBD1 (6 bases). V lost 3 bases and J 6 bases, leaving 15 bases between the germline ends. This CDR3 is 16 amino acids long. CDR1 is LNHDA and CDR2 is SQIVND in the germline V gene (reference sequence). CDR3 sequence: CASSMGDNVPNSPLHF. The CDR3 region has the DNA TGTGCCAGTAGTATGGGGGACAATGTTCCTAATTCACCCCTCCACTTT.

The chain carries TRBV5-6 and TRBJ1-2; 9 bases are a match to TRBD1. The germline gives CDR1 SGHDT, CDR2 YYEEEE. There are 15 residues in the CDR3. J was trimmed by 7 bases and V by 1 base; bases with no gene match: 8. The CDR3 nucleotides are TGTGCCAGCAGCTTGCCGGGGGGACAGGGTCGTGGCTACACCTTC. Amino acid sequence: CASSLPGGQGRGYTF. The complete variable domain, with remaining parts taken from reference TRBV5-6 and TRBJ1-2, reads DAGVTQSPTHLIKTRGQQVTLRCSPKSGHDTVSWYQQALGQGPQFIFQYYEEEERQRGNFPDRFSGHQFPNYSSELNVNALLLGDSALYLCASSLPGGQGRGYTFGSGTRLTVV.

This rearrangement joins TRBV19 to TRBJ1-2; D might be TRBD1 (5 bases). The CDR3 runs to 14 residues. V lost 0 bases to trimming and J lost 6 bases, with 11 bases between them. Germline CDR1 is LNHDA and CDR2 is SQIVND (reference sequence). CDR3 sequence: CASSIDREDDGYTF. Here the CDR3 DNA reads TGTGCCAGTAGTATAGACAGGGAGGACGATGGCTACACCTTC.

This clone is judged medium-sized. CDR3 bases: TGCAGTGCTTCAAAGACACGCCGGGCTTTCTTT. It translates to CSASKTRRAFF. This rearrangement joins TRBV20-1 to TRBJ1-1; no definite D call. V gave up 5 bases and J gave up 11 bases, with 15 bases separating them. The CDR3 covers 11 residues. The germline gives CDR1 DFQATT, CDR2 SNEGSKA (reference sequence).

This clone was detected only once. This rearrangement joins TRBV19 to TRBJ2-1, with 11 bases aligning to TRBD1. Germline V gene data show CDR1 as LNHDA and CDR2 as SQIVND (reference sequence). The CDR3 consists of 15 residues. V trimming: 9 bases; J trimming: 0 bases; junction bases outside the gene matches: 4. This CDR3 is CASADRGLSYNEQFF. The DNA of the CDR3 is TGTGCCAGCGCGGACAGGGGGCTCTCCTACAATGAGCAGTTCTTC.

This chain links TRBV27 with TRBJ2-3; a possible D gene is TRBD2 (5 bases). Germline V CDR1 and CDR2: MNHEY, SMNVEV (reference sequence). V was shortened by 7 bases and J by 3 bases, with 14 bases between the two germline ends. The CDR3 is 14 residues long. Written as DNA, the CDR3 is TGTGCCAGCACCGCCCTCGGGGTGACAGATACGCAGTATTTT. It specifies CASTALGVTDTQYF.

The chain couples TRBV7-3 to TRBJ2-2; D is ambiguous. The CDR3 has 13 amino acids. Germline V lookup: CDR1 SGHTA, CDR2 FQGTGA. The ends were cut back, 5 bases at V and 5 bases at J, with 9 bases in the middle. This CDR3 is CASSPDQTGELFF. The CDR3 nucleotides read TGTGCCAGCAGCCCCGACCAGACCGGGGAGCTGTTTTTT.